This entry concerns a single T cell receptor (beta chain). This record comes from a study of blood T cell repertoires in COVID-19. Study-wide background: Sites across the United States, Italy and Spain contributed samples from acute and convalescent COVID-19. The cDNA or gDNA used as material had been derived from T cells, B-cell-depleted T cells, or PBMCs.

Germline CDR1 is SGHRS and CDR2 is YFSETQ. The CDR3 runs 15 residues. With 0 bases clipped from V and 8 bases from J, the junction kept 5 bases outside the gene matches. Authors' methods: Estimated nucleated cell counts came from reference gene primer amplification. Profiling relied on immunoSEQ multiplex PCR, and the TCRdb table lists in-frame clones only, not all of them. V, J and clone size are those of that table, while D and trimming were read from the DNA. Among 200,000 to 250,000 clones listed, roughly 84% were seen once. Input material: peripheral blood. This sequence was found in a man younger than 40 with active or convalescent COVID-19. V and J are TRBV5-1 and TRBJ1-4; TRBD1 matches at 9 bases. The DNA of the CDR3 is TGCGCCAGCAGCTTGGGGGACAGGGAAGGGGAAAAACTGTTTTTT. It codes for CASSLGDREGEKLFF.